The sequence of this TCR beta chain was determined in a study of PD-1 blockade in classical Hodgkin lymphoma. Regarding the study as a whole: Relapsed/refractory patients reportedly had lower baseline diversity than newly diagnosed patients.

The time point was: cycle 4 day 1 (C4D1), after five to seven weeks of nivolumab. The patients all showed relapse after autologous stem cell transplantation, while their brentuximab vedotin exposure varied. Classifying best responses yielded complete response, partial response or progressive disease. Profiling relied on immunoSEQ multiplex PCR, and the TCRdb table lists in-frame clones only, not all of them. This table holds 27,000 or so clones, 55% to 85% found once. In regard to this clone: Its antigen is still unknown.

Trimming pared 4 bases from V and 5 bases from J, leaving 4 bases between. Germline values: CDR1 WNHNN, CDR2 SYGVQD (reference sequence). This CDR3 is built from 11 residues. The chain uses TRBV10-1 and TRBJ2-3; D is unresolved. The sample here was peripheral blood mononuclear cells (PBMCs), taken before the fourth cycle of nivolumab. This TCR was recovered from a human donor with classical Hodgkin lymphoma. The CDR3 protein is CASSVGDTQYF. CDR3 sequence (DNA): TGCGCCAGCAGTGTCGGAGATACGCAGTATTTT.